This is a list of T cell receptor beta chains from one sample in a study of neurological immune-mediated disorders. TCRdb ran MiXCR on the 5' RACE reads and lists one entry per CDR3 protein. The table lists tens of thousands of distinct CDR3 sequences, 14% of them singletons. The sequenced sample was PBMCs. Receptor source: a woman in her 50s in good health. The CDR3 runs from the conserved cysteine through the conserved F or W. Fields, in order: V gene, D gene, J gene, clone size, CDR3 length, CDR3 DNA, CDR3 protein. D genes are given only for firm matches. Clone size is stated in some rows and not others, as once, few, many or a class when expanded.

TRBV6-5	TRBD1	TRBJ2-4	many	15	TGTGCCAGCAGGGGGACAGGGGTGGGCAAAAACATTCAGTACTTC	CASRGTGVGKNIQYF
TRBV11-2	TRBD2	TRBJ2-7	many	14	TGTGCCAGCAGCTCGACTAGCGGGGGTAACGAGCAGTACTTC	CASSSTSGGNEQYF
TRBV24-1	TRBD2	TRBJ2-1	many	17	TGTGCCACCAGTGAAATGACTAGCGGGAGAGCGGGTGGTGAGCAGTTCTTC	CATSEMTSGRAGGEQFF
TRBV6-5	-	TRBJ1-1	many	18	TGTGCCAGCAGAACCCTCCGCGGGGCTCGGATAAACAACACTGAAGCTTTCTTT	CASRTLRGARINNTEAFF
TRBV29-1	TRBD2	TRBJ2-7	many	16	TGCAGCGTTGCAGGGCTAGCGGGAGCGACGCATGGCGGGCAGTACTTC	CSVAGLAGATHGGQYF
TRBV4-1	-	TRBJ2-3	many	17	TGCGCCAGCAGCCAAGAGGTAGGGCGGGCTAGCACAGATACGCAGTATTTT	CASSQEVGRASTDTQYF
TRBV7-2	-	TRBJ1-3	many	15	TGTGCCAGCAGCTTATACGGAGGCTCTGGAAACACCATATATTTT	CASSLYGGSGNTIYF
TRBV3-1	-	TRBJ2-1	-	14	TGTGCCAGCAGCCGGGGCGGCTCCTACAATGAGCAGTTCTTC	CASSRGGSYNEQFF
TRBV9	TRBD1	TRBJ2-3	many	15	TGTGCCAGCAGCTTAGGACAGGGAAACACAGATACGCAGTATTTT	CASSLGQGNTDTQYF
TRBV4-2	-	TRBJ2-6	many	14	TGTGCCAGCAGCCCCCGGTCGGGGGCCAACGTCCTGACTTTC	CASSPRSGANVLTF
TRBV4-1	TRBD2	TRBJ2-3	many	18	TGCGCCAGCAGCCAAGACGACTCGAGCGGGGGATCGATCGGTACGCAGTATTTT	CASSQDDSSGGSIGTQYF
TRBV5-5	TRBD1	TRBJ1-5	many	17	TGTGCCAGCAGACTTTCTGGACAGGAGTATAGCAATCAGCCCCAGCATTTT	CASRLSGQEYSNQPQHF
TRBV5-1	TRBD2	TRBJ2-3	many	16	TGCGCCAGCAGCTTGGGGCTAGCGGGAGTCACAGATACGCAGTATTTT	CASSLGLAGVTDTQYF
TRBV5-1	TRBD1	TRBJ2-3	many	14	TGCGCCAGCAGCCCGGGACAGGTCACAGATACGCAGTATTTT	CASSPGQVTDTQYF
TRBV5-4	TRBD1	TRBJ1-2	-	16	TGTGCCAGCAGCCCAAACCGGGACAGGGGGACCTATGGCTACACCTTT	CASSPNRDRGTYGYTF
TRBV6-2/TRBV6-3	TRBD1	TRBJ1-5	many	14	TGTGCCACCACGACAGGGAACAGCAATCAGCCCCAGCATTTT	CATTTGNSNQPQHF
TRBV5-5	TRBD2	TRBJ2-7	many	17	TGTGCCAGCAGCGGAGGACTAGCGGGGGGCTTTTCCTACGAGCAGTACTTC	CASSGGLAGGFSYEQYF
TRBV20-1	-	TRBJ1-6	many	17	TGCAGTGCTAGACGTCCGGGCCAGATAGATCGAGGTTCACCCCTCCACTTT	CSARRPGQIDRGSPLHF
TRBV20-1	-	TRBJ2-5	many	13	TGCAGTGCTAGAGAGGTGGGGCGGGAGACCCAGTACTTC	CSAREVGRETQYF
TRBV5-1	-	TRBJ2-1	many	15	TGCGCCAGCAGCTTAGGCGGATGGGGCATTAATGAGCAGTTCTTC	CASSLGGWGINEQFF
TRBV5-1	-	TRBJ2-5	many	14	TGCGCCAGCAGCTTGCTGCCAGGTCAAGAGACCCAGTACTTC	CASSLLPGQETQYF
TRBV9	-	TRBJ1-2	many	15	TGTGCCAGCAGCTCCTCGACAGAGACTAACTATGGCTACACCTTC	CASSSSTETNYGYTF
TRBV6-1	TRBD1	TRBJ2-7	many	16	TGTGCCACCGAGATAAACGTCGGGACAGGGTTCTACGAGCAGTACTTC	CATEINVGTGFYEQYF
TRBV15	-	TRBJ2-1	many	15	TGTGCCACCAGCAGGTACAGGTCGACTGGCAATGAGCAGTTCTTC	CATSRYRSTGNEQFF
TRBV29-1	-	TRBJ1-1	-	10	TGCAGCGCCCTGAACACTGAAGCTTTCTTT	CSALNTEAFF
TRBV29-1	TRBD2	TRBJ2-7	-	14	TGCAGTGTCCGGGGACTAGCGGCCTCCTACGAGCAGTACTTC	CSVRGLAASYEQYF
TRBV5-1	TRBD2	TRBJ2-7	many	15	TGCGCCAGCAGCTTGGGAGCGGGGCTCTCCTACGAGCAGTACTTC	CASSLGAGLSYEQYF
TRBV3-1	TRBD2	TRBJ2-3	many	14	TGTGCCAGTGCGACTAGCGGGGCTGCAGATACGCAGTATTTT	CASATSGAADTQYF
TRBV28	-	TRBJ1-1	many	13	TGTGCCAGCAGTTTTCCGGGGAGCACTGAAGCTTTCTTT	CASSFPGSTEAFF
TRBV5-1	-	TRBJ1-1	many	14	TGCGCCAGCAGCTTCGGGGGGCCTAACACTGAAGCTTTCTTT	CASSFGGPNTEAFF
TRBV12-3/TRBV12-4	-	TRBJ1-5	many	14	TGTGCCAGCAGTCCATACCAAGCCTATCAGCCCCAGCATTTT	CASSPYQAYQPQHF
TRBV5-1	TRBD2	TRBJ2-3	many	17	TGCGCCAGCAGCGATACCCTTTTAGCGGGAGTGGTGGATACGCAGTATTTT	CASSDTLLAGVVDTQYF